Listed here are 9 T cell receptor beta chains from one sample, sequenced in a study of graft-versus-host responses after intestinal transplantation. Their antigens are not known. Clones were sequenced by immunoSEQ multiplex PCR, and TCRdb holds only the in-frame ones, with some missing. The data hold over 65,000 clones, with approximately 90% observed a single time. The material was unstimulated CD8+ T cells sorted from spleen or lymph node cells, obtained before transplant. Every receptor here comes from a human donor who was the organ donor for an intestinal transplant.

The rearrangement uses TRBV6-1 and TRBJ1-1, with 10 positions matching TRBD1. This CDR3 is 14 amino acids long. Germline loops: CDR1 MNHNS, CDR2 SASEGT. V shed 6 bases and J 6 bases; nucleotides not matched to a gene: 7. CDR3 sequence: CASRTTGGFPEAFF. Here the CDR3 DNA reads TGTGCCAGCAGAACGACAGGGGGCTTCCCTGAAGCTTTCTTT.

This rearrangement joins TRBV11-2 to TRBJ2-7; D gene uncertain. This CDR3 has 12 residues. The germline V and J ends were trimmed by 2 bases and 5 bases, with 7 bases remaining between them. CDR1 and CDR2 (germline): SGHAT, FQNNGV. The CDR3 loop reads CASSLRVDEQYF. CDR3 coding DNA: TGTGCCAGCAGCTTACGTGTGGACGAGCAGTACTTC.

V gene TRBV7-6 combines with J gene TRBJ2-3, with D tentatively TRBD1 or TRBD2 (5 bases each). The CDR3 has 16 residues. Germline CDR1 reads SGHVS; CDR2 reads FNYEAQ. Trimming shortened V by 1 base and J by 0 bases, and 11 bases separated the two germline ends. The CDR3 DNA follows: TGTGCCAGCAGCTTAGTCTCGGGACCTAGCACAGATACGCAGTATTTT. Residues: CASSLVSGPSTDTQYF.

This clone has just one count. The chain has TRBV4-1 and TRBJ2-3, with D unresolved. The germline CDR1 and CDR2 sequences are MGHRA and YSYEKL. V shed 4 bases and J shed 6 bases, with 11 bases lying between them. The CDR3 covers 13 residues. The CDR3 region has the DNA TGCGCCAGCAGCCTGAACCCCTACGATACGCAGTATTTT. As protein: CASSLNPYDTQYF.

About this clone itself: Other nucleotide sequences from this sample produce the same CDR3. The chain couples TRBV19 to TRBJ1-5, with D unresolved. This CDR3 is built from 12 residues. The germline CDR1 and CDR2 sequences are LNHDA and SQIVND (reference sequence). V lost 3 bases to trimming and J lost 6 bases, with 6 bases between them. The CDR3 reads CASSIGGQPQHF. In DNA form, the CDR3 reads TGTGCCAGTAGTATCGGCGGTCAGCCCCAGCATTTT. Full variable domain (remainder filled in from reference TRBV19 and TRBJ1-5): DGGITQSPKYLFRKEGQNVTLSCEQNLNHDAMYWYRQDPGQGLRLIYYSQIVNDFQKGDIAEGYSVSREKKESFPLTVTSAQKNPTAFYLCASSIGGQPQHFGDGTRLSIL.

V usage is TRBV7-9 and J usage is TRBJ2-1; the match to TRBD2 covers 7 bases. The ends lost 4 bases at V and 6 bases at J; junction bases unmatched: 9. The germline V gene has CDR1 SEHNR and CDR2 FQNEAQ (reference sequence). The CDR3 runs to 15 residues. CDR3 protein: CASSSAGLGINEQFF. CDR3 sequence (DNA): TGTGCCAGCAGCTCAGCAGGACTAGGGATCAATGAGCAGTTCTTC.

J is TRBJ2-1 and V is TRBV20-1; D is possibly TRBD2 (6 bases). The germline V gene has CDR1 DFQATT and CDR2 SNEGSKA (reference sequence). This CDR3 is built from 11 residues. V was trimmed by 3 bases and J by 9 bases, leaving 9 bases between them. The CDR3 reads CSASYGSEQFF. CDR3 in DNA: TGCAGTGCTAGTTACGGGAGTGAGCAGTTCTTC.

This chain uses TRBV6-1 with TRBJ2-3; TRBD1 matches at 12 bases. The CDR3 sequence is 14 residues long. The J segment lost 4 bases and the V segment lost 4 bases, leaving 0 bases of the junction unmatched. From germline, CDR1 is MNHNS and CDR2 SASEGT. The DNA of the CDR3 is TGTGCCAGCAGTGGGGACAGGGGGCCAGATACGCAGTATTTT. This gives the protein CASSGDRGPDTQYF.

The gene calls are TRBV27 and TRBJ2-3; perhaps TRBD2 as D (6 bases). The CDR3 spans 18 residues. Deletions cut 3 bases from V and 0 bases from J, with 19 bases between. Per germline, CDR1 MNHEY and CDR2 SMNVEV (reference sequence). Here the CDR3 DNA reads TGTGCCAGCAGTTTTGGGTTGGAGGGTCAGACTAGCACAGATACGCAGTATTTT. Its protein product is CASSFGLEGQTSTDTQYF.